The 10 T cell receptor beta chains in this list originate from one sample, sequenced in a study of response to subunit inactivated influenza vaccine. TCRdb called the RT-PCR reads again in MiXCR, with one record for every CDR3 protein. The table records around 490,000 distinct CDR3 sequences, less than 8% of them present only once. The input for sequencing was PBMCs from blood, taken less than 30 months after vaccination. These receptors originate from a man aged 50 to 69 who received an inactivated influenza vaccine.

There are a few counts of this clonotype. The rearrangement joins TRBV24-1 to TRBJ2-1; D is perhaps TRBD2 (6 bases). This CDR3 spans 16 amino acids. V dropped 0 bases and J dropped 4 bases, with 12 bases sitting between them. Germline lookup yields CDR1 KGHDR and CDR2 SFDVKD. The CDR3 bases are TGTGCCACCAGTGATTTGGGAGGGACCTCGTACAATGAGCAGTTCTTC. It encodes CATSDLGGTSYNEQFF.

The rearrangement uses TRBV11-2 and TRBJ2-7; no firm D call. The CDR3 runs to 14 residues. V was shortened by 5 bases and J by 3 bases, with 14 bases between the two germline ends. CDR1 is SGHAT, CDR2 FQNNGV, per germline. CDR3 region: CASSPQTTGYEQYF. DNA of the CDR3: TGTGCCAGCAGCCCCCAGACGACGGGCTACGAGCAGTACTTC.

This clonotype appeared many times. This chain uses TRBV29-1 with TRBJ2-1, with 11 bases aligning to TRBD2. The CDR3 covers 15 residues. The junction had 10 bases not matched to a gene; V was cut back by 7 bases and J by 5 bases. Germline CDR1 SQVTM, CDR2 ANQGSEA. CDR3: CSALGSGRAHNEQFF. For the CDR3, the DNA is TGCAGCGCTCTTGGTAGCGGGAGGGCACACAATGAGCAGTTCTTC.

The chain has TRBV7-9 and TRBJ2-5, with D possibly TRBD1 on 5 matching bases. The CDR3 spans 15 residues. The germline V gene has CDR1 SEHNR and CDR2 FQNEAQ (reference sequence). The V end was cut by 5 bases, the J end by 5 bases, with 18 bases between. This chain's CDR3 is CASSQDWAGKETQYF. The CDR3 DNA reads as TGTGCCAGCAGCCAAGACTGGGCAGGGAAGGAGACCCAGTACTTC.

The rearrangement links TRBV20-1 to TRBJ2-3; D is possibly TRBD2 (6 bases). Trimming took off 0 bases at V and 1 base at J, with 14 bases between the two ends. Germline V gene sequence: CDR1 DFQATT, CDR2 SNEGSKA (reference sequence). The CDR3 contains 16 residues. CDR3 bases: TGCAGTGCTAGAGATCGAGTGGGACTCGGCACAGATACGCAGTATTTT. Its translation is CSARDRVGLGTDTQYF.

The sample holds a few counts of this clonotype. The chain carries TRBV20-1 and TRBJ2-1, with D tentatively TRBD2 (5 bases). The CDR3 runs 14 residues. The ends were cut back, 4 bases at V and 9 bases at J, with 19 bases in the middle. The germline gives CDR1 DFQATT, CDR2 SNEGSKA (reference sequence). The CDR3, as DNA: TGCAGTGCTAAGGGAGCGCGCGGGTTAGGTGAGCAGTTCTTC. The encoded protein is CSAKGARGLGEQFF.

Only a few counts were recorded for this clonotype. The chain is built from TRBV18 and TRBJ2-7; possibly TRBD1 for D (6 bases). Germline CDR1 reads KGHSH; CDR2 reads LQKENI. This CDR3 is 18 amino acids long. V was shortened by 3 bases and J by 0 bases, with 21 bases between the two germline ends. CDR3 DNA: TGTGCCAGCTCACCCCTCTTCGGCCAGGGGCTGTCCTCCTACGAGCAGTACTTC. As protein: CASSPLFGQGLSSYEQYF.

J is TRBJ1-1 and V is TRBV4-1, with 9 positions matching TRBD1. Germline assignment: CDR1 MGHRA and CDR2 YSYEKL. CDR3 length equals 16 residues. V was pared by 3 bases and J by 3 bases, with 8 bases of the junction left unmatched. CDR3 residues: CASSHPGTGYDTEAFF. In nucleotides, the CDR3 is TGCGCCAGCAGCCACCCCGGGACAGGGTACGACACTGAAGCTTTCTTT.

J is TRBJ2-7 and V is TRBV20-1, with 7 bases matching TRBD2. V was clipped by 2 bases and J by 0 bases; unmatched bases: 4. This CDR3 contains 14 residues. The germline V gene has CDR1 DFQATT and CDR2 SNEGSKA (reference sequence). The CDR3 DNA sequence: TGCAGTGCTAGAAGCGGGGACGGCTCCTACGAGCAGTACTTC. Translation: CSARSGDGSYEQYF.

This chain connects TRBV5-1 to TRBJ1-6; TRBD1 agrees at 7 bases. J lost 6 bases, V lost 4 bases, and 7 bases had no gene match. Germline-derived CDR1 and CDR2 are SGHRS and YFSETQ. There are 15 residues in the CDR3. The DNA of the CDR3 is TGCGCCAGCAGCCTCCAGGGGGACAGTAATTCACCCCTCCACTTT. It specifies CASSLQGDSNSPLHF.